A single sample is the source of the 11 T cell receptor beta chains below, sequenced in a study of CD8+ T cells in alopecia areata. Reverse transcribed after extraction, RNA yielded cDNA as the sequencing template. Some clones are missing from TCRdb's copy, which holds only in-frame ones; the method was immunoSEQ multiplex PCR. The table shows roughly 150,000 clones, with 55% to 65% occurring only once. The sequenced sample consisted of CD4+ T cells sorted from blood. These TCRs come from a human donor in good health.

This clone was seen repeatedly, ten times or more. This rearrangement joins TRBV18 to TRBJ2-1; the D gene could be TRBD1 or TRBD2 (6 bases each). V lost 5 bases and J 9 bases, leaving 23 bases between the germline ends. The CDR3 is 16 residues long. The germline V gene encodes CDR1 KGHSH and CDR2 LQKENI. For the CDR3, the DNA is TGTGCCAGCTCAACTACTTCACGGGGGCACTTGGGTGAGCAGTTCTTC. Amino acids: CASSTTSRGHLGEQFF. Full variable domain (remainder filled in from reference TRBV18 and TRBJ2-1): NAGVMQNPRHLVRRRGQEARLRCSPMKGHSHVYWYRQLPEEGLKFMVYLQKENIIDESGMPKERFSAEFPKEGPSILRIQQVVRGDSAAYFCASSTTSRGHLGEQFFGPGTRLTVL.

The CDR3, as DNA: TGTGCCTGGAGGCCGCCGGGACAGGGTTACGAGCAGTACTTC. Protein: CAWRPPGQGYEQYF. V is TRBV30 and J is TRBJ2-7, with 9 bases that match TRBD1. CDR3 length: 14 amino acids. Germline-derived CDR1 and CDR2 are GTSNPN and SVGIG (reference sequence). With V trimmed by 3 bases and J by 4 bases, 7 bases remained unmatched.

This clone was found once. This chain links TRBV9 with TRBJ1-1; a possible D gene is TRBD1 (5 bases). Germline V CDR1 and CDR2: SGDLS, YYNGEE. Trimming stripped 0 bases from V and 4 bases from J, with 13 bases between. This CDR3 has 15 residues. The chain's CDR3 is CASSVEGRRTTEAFF. CDR3 bases: TGTGCCAGCAGCGTAGAGGGGAGACGAACCACTGAAGCTTTCTTT.

The chain links TRBV18 to TRBJ1-5; D remains unclear. This CDR3 region has 13 residues. Germline V gene data show CDR1 as KGHSH and CDR2 as LQKENI. The V gene lost 4 bases and the J gene lost 5 bases, with 9 bases spanning the gap. The CDR3 sequence: CASSLLSDQPQHF. The CDR3 coding sequence is TGTGCCAGCTCACTCTTGTCTGATCAGCCCCAGCATTTT.

The chain uses TRBV6-5 and TRBJ1-2; D is undetermined. The CDR3 has 13 residues. Looked up from germline, CDR1 is MNHEY and CDR2 is SVGAGI. Trimming removed 4 bases at V and 4 bases at J, with 10 bases between. The CDR3 loop reads CASSWKASYGYTF. CDR3 sequence (DNA): TGTGCCAGCAGTTGGAAGGCCTCCTATGGCTACACCTTC.

V usage is TRBV6-6 and J usage is TRBJ2-7; the D is unclear. In germline, CDR1 is MNHNY, CDR2 SVGAGI (reference sequence). With 0 bases removed from V and 4 bases from J, the gap between germline ends came to 16 bases. This CDR3 is built from 16 residues. DNA for the CDR3: TGTGCCAGCAGTTACTCGGTTTCAGTTACGAGTTACGAGCAGTACTTC. Residues: CASSYSVSVTSYEQYF.

V gene TRBV7-8 combines with J gene TRBJ1-5, with D uncertain. This CDR3 comprises 14 residues. The germline V gene has CDR1 SGHVS and CDR2 FQNEAQ. The ends were cut back, 1 base at V and 2 bases at J, with 6 bases in the middle. CDR3 nucleotide sequence: TGTGCCAGCAGCTTAGGCGGGCGCAATCAGCCCCAGCATTTT. The encoded protein is CASSLGGRNQPQHF.

This chain connects TRBV29-1 to TRBJ2-5; 10 nucleotides line up with TRBD1. Per germline, CDR1 SQVTM and CDR2 ANQGSEA. Trimming cost V 6 bases and J 5 bases; bases outside gene matches: 15. The CDR3 has 16 amino acids. CDR3 amino acids: CSVNTLGTGVWETQYF. The CDR3 region has the DNA TGCAGCGTCAACACCCTTGGGACAGGGGTATGGGAGACCCAGTACTTC.

The V and J genes are TRBV9 and TRBJ2-5; 12 nucleotides align to TRBD2. The CDR3 has 15 amino acids. V was clipped by 3 bases and J by 8 bases; unmatched bases: 8. Germline V gives CDR1 SGDLS, CDR2 YYNGEE. CDR3 bases: TGTGCCAGCAGCGACCAGACTAGCGGGAGTGATACCCAGTACTTC. As protein: CASSDQTSGSDTQYF.

The sample holds a few counts of this clone. CDR3 DNA sequence: TGTGCCAGCAGCTTAAAAGGACAGGGGGCAAACACCGGGGAGCTGTTTTTT. Translation gives CASSLKGQGANTGELFF. The rearrangement joins TRBV7-3 to TRBJ2-2; 11 bases map to TRBD1. V lost 1 base to trimming and J lost 2 bases; unmatched junction nucleotides: 3. Germline V gene sequence: CDR1 SGHTA, CDR2 FQGTGA. The CDR3 is 17 amino acids. The full variable domain, rest sourced from reference TRBV7-3 and TRBJ2-2, is GAGVSQTPSNKVTEKGKYVELRCDPISGHTALYWYRQSLGQGPEFLIYFQGTGAADDSGLPNDRFFAVRPEGSVSTLKIQRTERGDSAVYLCASSLKGQGANTGELFFGEGSRLTVL.

V gene TRBV29-1 combines with J gene TRBJ2-1; no reliable D call. Per the germline V gene, CDR1 is SQVTM and CDR2 is ANQGSEA. V dropped 4 bases and J dropped 9 bases, with 10 bases sitting between them. CDR3 length: 11 amino acids. The CDR3 here is CSVVGSGEQFF. The CDR3 DNA follows: TGCAGCGTTGTGGGCTCGGGTGAGCAGTTCTTC.